The present TCR beta chain was sequenced within a study of shared clonotypes between healthy human individuals. Selected positively for CCR7 and CD45RO-negative, naive CD8 cells excluded terminally differentiated effector memory CD45RA+ cells. Caucasian adults residing in Nashville, Tennessee made up all the donors. Germline CDR1 reads SGDLS; CDR2 reads YYNGEE. Trimming cost V 4 bases and J 5 bases; bases outside gene matches: 3. This CDR3 has 13 residues. Measured with immunoSEQ multiplex PCR; TCRdb has only the in-frame clones, and not every one. In the table there are approximately 840,000 clones, 96% of which are singletons.

This TCR was recovered from a man aged 30 to 39 in good health. The specimen sequenced was naive CD8+ T cells sorted from blood. The chain employs TRBV9 and TRBJ1-1; 9 bases agree with TRBD1. Written as DNA, the CDR3 is TGTGCCAGCAGCCCTGGGACAGGGACTGAAGCTTTCTTT. Translating it yields CASSPGTGTEAFF.